The clone carrying this T cell receptor beta chain was seen at least ten times. Trimming removed 10 bases at V and 3 bases at J, with 16 bases between. Germline V gives CDR1 LNHDA, CDR2 SQIVND (reference sequence). The CDR3 length is 14 residues. MiXCR, applied by TCRdb to the PCR reads, yields one record per CDR3 protein. The sample holds over 8,500 distinct CDR3 sequences, under 30% seen once. This entry belongs to a study of CXCR3 chemokines and chemotherapy response in bladder cancer. V usage is TRBV19 and J usage is TRBJ1-3; no reliable D call. The source is a human donor with bladder cancer that did not respond to neoadjuvant chemotherapy. The specimen was obtained from a patient whose treatment included neoadjuvant chemotherapy. The CDR3: CATVGYPFGNTIYF. DNA for the CDR3: TGTGCCACAGTAGGGTACCCCTTTGGAAACACCATATATTTT.